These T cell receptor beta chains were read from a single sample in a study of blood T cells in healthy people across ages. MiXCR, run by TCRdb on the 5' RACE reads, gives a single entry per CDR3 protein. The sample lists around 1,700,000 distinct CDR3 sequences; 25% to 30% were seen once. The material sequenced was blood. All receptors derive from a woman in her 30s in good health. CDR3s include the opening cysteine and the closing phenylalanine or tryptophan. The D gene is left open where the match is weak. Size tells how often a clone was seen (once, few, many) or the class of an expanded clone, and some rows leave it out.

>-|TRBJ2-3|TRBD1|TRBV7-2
CASSSRQGHTDTQYF
TGTGCCAGCAGCTCGAGACAGGGGCACACAGATACGCAGTATTTT
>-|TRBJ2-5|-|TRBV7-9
CASDLGGQPQETQYF
TGTGCCAGCGACTTAGGTGGACAGCCTCAAGAGACCCAGTACTTC
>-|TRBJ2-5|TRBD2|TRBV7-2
CASSLGGGARGQETQYF
TGTGCCAGCAGCTTAGGCGGGGGGGCGCGAGGGCAAGAGACCCAGTACTTC
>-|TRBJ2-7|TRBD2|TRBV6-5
CASSYREGREQYF
TGTGCCAGCAGTTACCGGGAGGGTAGGGAGCAGTACTTC
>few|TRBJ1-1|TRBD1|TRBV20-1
CSARDTGGTEAFF
TGCAGTGCTAGAGACACAGGGGGCACTGAAGCTTTCTTT
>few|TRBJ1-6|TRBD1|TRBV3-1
CASSQVTGGGSPLHF
TGTGCCAGCAGCCAGGTTACAGGGGGAGGTTCACCCCTCCACTTT
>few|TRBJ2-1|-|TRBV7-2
CASSLGGAPNNEQFF
TGTGCCAGCAGCTTGGGGGGGGCGCCCAACAATGAGCAGTTCTTC
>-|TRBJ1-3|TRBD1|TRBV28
CVSSSRDSSGNTIYF
TGTGTCAGCAGTTCCCGGGACAGTTCTGGAAACACCATATATTTT
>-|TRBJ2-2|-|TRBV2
CASSLLSNTGELFF
TGTGCCAGCAGTTTGCTTTCGAACACCGGGGAGCTGTTTTTT
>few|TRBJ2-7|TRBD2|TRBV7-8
CASSLKLTSGAYEQYF
TGTGCCAGCAGCTTAAAGCTAACTAGCGGAGCCTACGAGCAGTACTTC
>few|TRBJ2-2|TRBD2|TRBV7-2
CASSLAGTTGTGELFF
TGTGCCAGCAGCTTAGCCGGGACTACCGGCACCGGGGAGCTGTTTTTT
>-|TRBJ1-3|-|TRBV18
CASSPLDSGNTIYF
TGTGCCAGCTCACCGTTAGACTCTGGAAACACCATATATTTT
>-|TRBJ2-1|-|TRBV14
CASSQLGGGKYNEQFF
TGTGCCAGCAGCCAATTGGGGGGAGGCAAATACAATGAGCAGTTCTTC
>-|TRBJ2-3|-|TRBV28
CASSLSQKDTQYF
TGTGCCAGCAGTTTATCGCAGAAAGATACGCAGTATTTT
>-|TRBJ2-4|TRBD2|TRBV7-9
CASSLLAGEGNIRYF
TGTGCCAGCAGCTTACTAGCGGGAGAAGGTAACATTCGGTACTTC
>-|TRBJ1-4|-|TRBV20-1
CSARDPQTTNEKLFF
TGCAGTGCTAGAGATCCACAAACAACTAATGAAAAACTGTTTTTT
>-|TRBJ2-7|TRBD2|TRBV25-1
CTSSEFRGLNYEQYF
TGTACCAGCAGTGAATTTAGGGGACTAAATTACGAGCAGTACTTC